One T cell receptor beta chain is described in this entry. V was pared by 6 bases and J by 8 bases, with 8 bases of the junction left unmatched. The CDR3 is 14 amino acids. The sample originates from a study of T cells in Graves' hyperthyroidism and ophthalmopathy. Lactation, pregnancy, other autoimmune disease or uncontrolled infection led to exclusion of patients. RNA transcripts provided the source from which TCR beta CDR3 regions were amplified. A set of HTBI primers served as the primers for a first-round RT-PCR of the TCR CDR3. TCRdb recomputed calls from the multiplex PCR reads with MiXCR, one row per CDR3 protein. In the table there are about 600,000 distinct CDR3 sequences, 16% of which are singletons.

The receptor was isolated from a woman aged 40 to 50 with Graves' ophthalmopathy. V usage is TRBV12-3 or TRBV12-4 and J usage is TRBJ2-1; the match to TRBD2 covers 9 bases. Input material: blood. The DNA for the CDR3 is TGTGCCAGCAGGTGGAATAGCGGGAGCGATGAGCAGTTCTTC. This codes for CASRWNSGSDEQFF.